The 27 T cell receptor beta chains below come from one sample, sequenced in a study of cytomegalovirus exposure and HLA in healthy donors. It was with 60 Vbeta and 13 Jbeta primers that the PCR ran. Assay: immunoSEQ multiplex PCR; the TCRdb copy retains only in-frame clones and omits some. Of about 190,000 clones listed, 77% are singletons. Specimen: PBMCs. The receptors shown here come from a woman aged 30 to 39 in good health and CMV-seropositive.

This chain uses TRBV6-1 with TRBJ1-1; 7 bases match TRBD1. Germline CDR1 reads MNHNS; CDR2 reads SASEGT. This CDR3 contains 15 residues. The V gene end was trimmed by 4 bases and the J gene end by 1 base; junction bases not matched to a gene: 6. CDR3 nucleotide sequence: TGTGCCAGCAGTGCATCTAGGGGGCCGAACACTGAAGCTTTCTTT. Residues: CASSASRGPNTEAFF.

The rearrangement uses TRBV19 and TRBJ1-4; 9 nucleotides line up with TRBD1. The V segment lost 4 bases and the J segment 8 bases; nucleotides outside the gene matches: 11. CDR1 is LNHDA, CDR2 SQIVND, per germline (reference sequence). The CDR3 has 16 amino acids. The CDR3 DNA sequence: TGTGCCAGTAGTAAGGCCCCGGGACAGGGAAGAGAAAAACTGTTTTTT. This sequence encodes CASSKAPGQGREKLFF.

Here the CDR3 reads CASSLPRRDSPTPFSGNTIYF. In DNA, the CDR3 is TGTGCCAGCAGCCTCCCTCGTCGGGACAGCCCAACCCCCTTCTCTGGAAACACCATATATTTT. The J gene is TRBJ1-3, the V gene TRBV7-7; 7 bases match TRBD1. The J segment lost 0 bases and the V segment lost 5 bases, leaving 22 bases of the junction unmatched. Germline CDR1 SSHAT, CDR2 FNYEAQ (reference sequence). The CDR3 is 21 residues long.

This sequence joins TRBV6-6 and TRBJ2-7, with D perhaps matching TRBD2 (5 bases). The CDR3 is made up of 16 amino acids. Trimming took 2 bases from V and 6 from J, leaving 20 bases between them. Looked up from germline, CDR1 is MNHNY and CDR2 is SVGAGI (reference sequence). The CDR3 here is CASSYPMGGYRGEQYF. Written as DNA, the CDR3 is TGTGCCAGCAGTTACCCTATGGGCGGGTACCGGGGCGAGCAGTACTTC.

A single count supports this clone. This chain uses TRBV6-5 with TRBJ2-5, with TRBD2 as a possible D gene (6 bases). The DNA matches TRBJ2-7 better at its end, which makes the J call doubtful. The CDR3 covers 12 residues. Germline V gene data show CDR1 as MNHEY and CDR2 as SVGAGI. The CDR3, as DNA: TGTGCCAGCCGGGAGTCGGGCTTCGAGCAGTACTTC. Translating gives CASRESGFEQYF.

This clone was picked up a small number of times. At one boundary the junction diverges from the germline segment, which might be a read error. V usage is TRBV2 and J usage is TRBJ2-2; no definite D call. The CDR3 is 14 amino acids. Germline values: CDR1 SNHLY, CDR2 FYNNEI. CDR3 sequence reads: CASREGFLTGELFF. Written as DNA, the CDR3 is TGTGCCAGCAGAGAAGGTTTTCTCACCGGGGAGCTGTTTTTT. The entire variable domain, with the rest obtained from reference TRBV2 and TRBJ2-2, is as follows: EPEVTQTPSHQVTQMGQEVILRCVPISNHLYFYWYRQILGQKVEFLVSFYNNEISEKSEIFDDQFSVERPDGSNFTLKIRSTKLEDSAMYFCASREGFLTGELFFGEGSRLTVL.

J is TRBJ2-7 and V is TRBV5-1, with D maybe TRBD1 (5 bases). The germline CDR1 and CDR2 sequences are SGHRS and YFSETQ. V gave up 3 bases and J gave up 3 bases, with 16 bases separating them. The CDR3 is made up of 15 amino acids. CDR3 residues: CASSSQGLGYYEQYF. CDR3 in DNA: TGCGCCAGCAGCTCCCAGGGTTTGGGGTACTACGAGCAGTACTTC.

This chain links TRBV6-4 with TRBJ2-7; TRBD1 matches 12 bases. V was pared by 2 bases and J by 7 bases, with 9 bases of the junction left unmatched. The CDR3 length is 16 residues. Germline V gene lookup returns CDR1 MRHNA and CDR2 SNTAGT. This CDR3 reads CASSDPMGQGAGEQYF. In DNA, the CDR3 is TGTGCCAGCAGTGACCCTATGGGACAGGGGGCGGGGGAGCAGTACTTC.

The chain has TRBV18 and TRBJ2-1; the match to TRBD2 covers 14 bases. J lost 10 bases, V lost 8 bases, and 10 bases had no gene match. The CDR3 consists of 15 residues. Germline V lookup: CDR1 KGHSH, CDR2 LQKENI. The CDR3 nucleotides are TGTGCCAGCCAAAAGGGACTAGCGGGAGAAGGCGAGCAGTTCTTC. Translated, it gives CASQKGLAGEGEQFF. Combining the CDR3 with reference TRBV18 and TRBJ2-1 gives the whole variable domain NAGVMQNPRHLVRRRGQEARLRCSPMKGHSHVYWYRQLPEEGLKFMVYLQKENIIDESGMPKERFSAEFPKEGPSILRIQQVVRGDSAAYFCASQKGLAGEGEQFFGPGTRLTVL.

This chain connects TRBV4-1 to TRBJ2-5, with TRBD2 matching 10 bases. V was pared by 1 base and J by 5 bases, with 7 bases of the junction left unmatched. CDR3 length: 16 residues. Germline CDR1 is MGHRA and CDR2 is YSYEKL. The CDR3 reads CASSQGLAGVEETQYF. CDR3 bases: TGCGCCAGCAGCCAAGGGCTAGCGGGAGTTGAGGAGACCCAGTACTTC.

The chain recombines TRBV9 with TRBJ1-2; no reliable D call. The CDR3 covers 13 residues. V dropped 1 base and J dropped 8 bases, with 12 bases sitting between them. Germline loops: CDR1 SGDLS, CDR2 YYNGEE. The CDR3 DNA is TGTGCCAGCAGCGTATTTGAAAACTGGGGCTACACCTTC. Translation: CASSVFENWGYTF.

The CDR3 coding sequence is TGTGCCAGCAGCTTAGAGGCTAGCGGGGGCATCGAGCAGTACTTC. This sequence encodes CASSLEASGGIEQYF. The chain is built from TRBV7-2 and TRBJ2-7; 10 bases match TRBD2. From germline, CDR1 is SGHTA and CDR2 FQGNSA. Trimming removed 1 base from V and 6 bases from J; junction bases left unmatched: 6. This CDR3 spans 15 amino acids. Full variable domain (rest looked up from reference TRBV7-2 and TRBJ2-7): GAGVSQSPSNKVTEKGKDVELRCDPISGHTALYWYRQSLGQGLEFLIYFQGNSAPDKSGLPSDRFSAERTGGSVSTLTIQRTQQEDSAVYLCASSLEASGGIEQYFGPGTRLTVT.

J is TRBJ2-3 and V is TRBV5-4, with TRBD2 matching over 8 bases. CDR1 is SGHNT and CDR2 is YYREEE in the germline V gene (reference sequence). The CDR3 consists of 15 residues. V lost 10 bases to trimming and J lost 2 bases; unmatched junction nucleotides: 12. The CDR3 DNA reads TGTGCCTCTCGATCCGGGACTAGATTCACAGATACGCAGTATTTT. It codes for CASRSGTRFTDTQYF.

The J gene is TRBJ2-7, the V gene TRBV20-1; D is possibly TRBD2 (6 bases). CDR3 length equals 11 residues. Germline CDR1 DFQATT, CDR2 SNEGSKA (reference sequence). The CDR3 loop is CNPATGDEQYF. As DNA, the CDR3 is TGCAACCCCGCAACGGGGGACGAGCAGTACTTC.

This rearrangement joins TRBV30 to TRBJ1-5; possibly TRBD1 for D (5 bases). The ends were cut back, 4 bases at V and 3 bases at J, with 16 bases in the middle. Germline V gene data show CDR1 as GTSNPN and CDR2 as SVGIG (reference sequence). This CDR3 is built from 15 residues. The CDR3, as DNA: TGTGCCTGGACCCTAAAGGGGCAGTTCAATCAGCCCCAGCATTTT. This codes for CAWTLKGQFNQPQHF.

The DNA of the CDR3 is TGTGCCAGCAGCTCAAAGGACAGGGGGCCCTACGAGCAGTACTTC. Translated, it gives CASSSKDRGPYEQYF. The chain combines TRBV5-4 with TRBJ2-7, with 11 bases fitting TRBD1. The CDR3 runs to 15 residues. Per the germline V gene, CDR1 is SGHNT and CDR2 is YYREEE (reference sequence). Unmatched junction bases numbered 4, after V lost 3 bases and J lost 2 bases.

This clone turned up a few times. The CDR3 sequence: CAISDPPGLAEHNEQFF. CDR3 nucleotides: TGTGCCATCAGTGACCCACCCGGACTAGCGGAACACAATGAGCAGTTCTTC. This sequence joins TRBV10-3 and TRBJ2-1, with 10 bases matching TRBD2. The CDR3 has 17 residues. CDR1 is ENHRY and CDR2 is SYGVKD in the germline V gene. Unmatched junction bases numbered 10, after V lost 3 bases and J lost 5 bases.

This chain uses TRBV19 with TRBJ2-5; a weak D match, TRBD1 (7 bases). The V gene lost 8 bases and the J gene lost 5 bases, with 18 bases spanning the gap. This CDR3 has 14 residues. CDR1 is LNHDA, CDR2 SQIVND, per germline (reference sequence). As DNA, the CDR3 is TGTGCCAGTGGAACAACAGGGGCGGGGGAGACCCAGTACTTC. It is translated as CASGTTGAGETQYF.

The CDR3 DNA sequence: TGTGCCAGCTCACCCCCTAGCGGAGGGGGTTACAATGAGCAGTTCTTC. Amino acids: CASSPPSGGGYNEQFF. The chain joins TRBV18 to TRBJ2-1, with D possibly matching TRBD2 (7 bases). Germline V gives CDR1 KGHSH, CDR2 LQKENI. This CDR3 is built from 16 residues. Trimming took 3 bases from V and 4 from J, leaving 16 bases between them.

The chain couples TRBV27 to TRBJ1-1; D gene unclear. Trimming took 2 bases from V and 4 from J, leaving 8 bases between them. The germline gives CDR1 MNHEY, CDR2 SMNVEV (reference sequence). This CDR3 has 13 amino acids. CDR3 DNA sequence: TGTGCCAGCAGTTTAATGACGGGCACTGAAGCTTTCTTT. Protein product: CASSLMTGTEAFF.

The gene calls are TRBV4-1 and TRBJ1-3; 8 nucleotides line up with TRBD1. The V gene end was trimmed by 3 bases and the J gene end by 3 bases; junction bases not matched to a gene: 4. The CDR3 runs to 15 residues. Germline-derived CDR1 and CDR2 are MGHRA and YSYEKL. The DNA of the CDR3 is TGCGCCAGCAGCCAGGGTGGACAGGGTGGAAACACCATATATTTT. The encoded protein is CASSQGGQGGNTIYF.

This chain connects TRBV2 to TRBJ2-3; weak D call: TRBD1 (6 bases). The CDR3 has 14 amino acids. Trimming shortened V by 8 bases and J by 6 bases, and 18 bases separated the two germline ends. Germline CDR1 reads SNHLY; CDR2 reads FYNNEI. The CDR3 DNA reads as TGTGCCAGCCAGAGGACAGTACTAACCGATACGCAGTATTTT. Its protein product is CASQRTVLTDTQYF.

The V call is TRBV28, the J call TRBJ1-5, with D perhaps TRBD1 (6 bases). The CDR3 totals 15 residues. Germline values: CDR1 MDHEN, CDR2 SYDVKM. With 8 bases removed from V and 3 bases from J, the gap between germline ends came to 17 bases. The CDR3 DNA reads as TGTGCCAGCCTACAGGGAGTCCTTTCCAATCAGCCCCAGCATTTT. Its translation is CASLQGVLSNQPQHF.

The chain couples TRBV25-1 to TRBJ1-4; possibly TRBD1 for D (6 bases). The CDR3 spans 14 residues. Germline V gene lookup returns CDR1 MGHDK and CDR2 SYGVNS. Trimming cost V 6 bases and J 8 bases, with 16 bases left between them. The CDR3 loop is CASRRTGSREKLFF. Written as DNA, the CDR3 is TGTGCCAGCAGGCGAACAGGGTCGAGAGAAAAACTGTTTTTT.

The CDR3 loop reads CASSSGEGVNTEAFF. The CDR3 DNA follows: TGTGCCAGTAGTAGTGGCGAGGGGGTGAACACTGAAGCTTTCTTT. The chain recombines TRBV19 with TRBJ1-1, with D possibly TRBD1 on 6 matching bases. Germline CDR1 is LNHDA and CDR2 is SQIVND (reference sequence). Trimming stripped 4 bases from V and 0 bases from J, with 12 bases between. The CDR3 extends over 15 amino acids.

The J gene is TRBJ1-1, the V gene TRBV7-2; D possibly corresponds to TRBD1 (5 bases). This CDR3 contains 13 residues. The V gene lost 5 bases and the J gene lost 4 bases, with 11 bases spanning the gap. CDR1 is SGHTA and CDR2 is FQGNSA in the germline V gene. In DNA, the CDR3 is TGTGCCAGCAGCCCTACAGGAAGCACTGAAGCTTTCTTT. It yields the protein CASSPTGSTEAFF.

This clone was found once. The chain joins TRBV5-8 to TRBJ2-2, with D maybe TRBD1 (5 bases). This CDR3 is built from 15 residues. Trimming removed 7 bases at V and 1 base at J, with 14 bases between. Germline-derived CDR1 and CDR2 are SGHTS and YDEGEE. The CDR3 DNA reads as TGTGCCAGCCATTTCAGGGCCTTGAACACCGGGGAGCTGTTTTTT. It specifies CASHFRALNTGELFF. Variable domain in full (rest from reference TRBV5-8 and TRBJ2-2): EAGVTQSPTHLIKTRGQQATLRCSPISGHTSVYWYQQALGLGLQFLLWYDEGEERNRGNFPPRFSGRQFPNYSSELNVNALELEDSALYLCASHFRALNTGELFFGEGSRLTVL.